This T cell receptor beta chain was identified during a study of T cell responses to AZD1222 COVID-19 vaccine (dated by TCRdb to 2020 to 2023). At the level of the whole study: TCR sequencing was performed for approximately 240 trial participants, of whom roughly 200 were given two doses of AZD1222 and around 25 were given two doses of MenACWY control vaccine. Trial participants were enrolled by age into subgroups of 18-55, 56-69 and 70-plus years, and roughly 150, 30 and 60 TCR-sequenced participants, respectively, were included in these subgroups.

The CDR3 regions of human TCRbeta chains were analyzed by immunosequencing. The published analysis was carried out like this. Repertoire TCRs were matched against a reference library of SARS-CoV-2-specific TCRs generated with the MIRA antigen-specificity platform. Breadth was defined as the fraction of unique TCRs that were SARS-CoV-2-associated, and depth was defined as the fraction of total T cells that were SARS-CoV-2-associated. Using the MIRA data, every spike-specific TCR was mapped to the spike region that the TCR reacted to and assigned to either a CD4 or a CD8 class. Log10-transformed breadth and depth values were compared by one-way ANOVA with Sidak's multiple comparisons tests. TCRdb re-hosts the immuneACCESS table, in-frame sequences only. Its copies lack some clones; in the studies checked, an unresolved V gene accounts for under half of them, and the cause for the rest is not known. V and J calls and clone size are given by that table; D and trimming were obtained from the DNA. The sample includes about 56,000 clones, with 60% to 80% observed a single time. Of the sample, 4% to 5% is held by the ten largest clones.

The meaning of the sample's time point label: about 28 days (+/-7) after the second vaccine dose. Because spike-specific TCR depth and breadth did not differ between the two schedules, AZD1222 recipients who got a second dose at roughly 4 weeks were pooled with those who got a second dose at roughly 12 weeks. Samples from vaccinated people were obtained from the UK trials COV001 and COV002, which included a single-blind randomized controlled phase 2/3 trial of AZD1222 (ChAdOx1 nCoV-19) in healthy adults. For TCRbeta chain sequencing, PBMC samples were collected from trial participants at day 0 and at day 28 after the second dose. Broader findings and caveats from the paper: The whole spike protein was spanned by vaccine-associated CD4 TCRs, and dominant responses were seen in regions 160-218 and 743-854. Reportedly, close to half of the unique spike-specific TCRs recognized epitopes lying outside the regions that are mutated in the B.1.351 and B.1.1.7 variants. Spike-specific TCR breadth and depth rose significantly after two AZD1222 doses compared with day 0 and with MenACWY recipients. Participants were mostly white British, with more females than males. The authors suggested clonal diversity may have been underestimated. The 56-69-year group was small, and its depth increase did not reach significance, likely because of low power. Because no samples from the day 14 peak response were available, repertoires could be characterized only after the peak T cell response. Only a handful of AZD1222 recipients were SARS-CoV-2 seropositive at baseline, limiting conclusions about previously exposed vaccinees.

As regards this clone: Its antigen specificity is not known. No base quality values were provided; no much bigger clone lies one nucleotide off.

The sample consisted of peripheral blood, taken 28 days after the second AZD1222 dose. This TCR derives from an adult who received the AZD1222 COVID-19 vaccine.

This receptor carries the CDR3 CASSPQGGTEAFF. The DNA sequence is TGTGCCAGCAGTCCTCAGGGAGGCACTGAAGCTTTCTTT. The sequence is built from TRBV2 and TRBJ1-1; a weak D assignment points to TRBD1 (5 bases agree). CDR1 and CDR2, looked up from the germline V gene, are SNHLY and FYNNEI. Reading from cysteine to phenylalanine, the CDR3 counts 13 amino acids. Left in the record is the CDR3 DNA by itself, 39 bases read in frame from the first base. V loses 5 bases, J loses 4 bases, and the germline ends lie 11 bases apart. The CDR3 plus the reference TRBV2 and TRBJ1-1 genes for the other parts give the full variable domain: EPEVTQTPSHQVTQMGQEVILRCVPISNHLYFYWYRQILGQKVEFLVSFYNNEISEKSEIFDDQFSVERPDGSNFTLKIRSTKLEDSAMYFCASSPQGGTEAFFGQGTRLTVV.